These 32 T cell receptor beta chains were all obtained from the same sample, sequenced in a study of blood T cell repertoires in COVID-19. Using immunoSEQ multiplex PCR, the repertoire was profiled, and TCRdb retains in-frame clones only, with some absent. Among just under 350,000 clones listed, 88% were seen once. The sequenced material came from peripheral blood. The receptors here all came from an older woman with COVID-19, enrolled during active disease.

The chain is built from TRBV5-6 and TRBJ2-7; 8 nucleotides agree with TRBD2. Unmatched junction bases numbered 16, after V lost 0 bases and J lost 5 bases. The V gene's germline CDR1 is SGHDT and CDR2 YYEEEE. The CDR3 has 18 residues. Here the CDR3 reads CASSLGPDSSGLIDEQYF. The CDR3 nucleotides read TGTGCCAGCAGCTTGGGACCCGATTCTAGCGGGTTAATCGACGAGCAGTACTTC.

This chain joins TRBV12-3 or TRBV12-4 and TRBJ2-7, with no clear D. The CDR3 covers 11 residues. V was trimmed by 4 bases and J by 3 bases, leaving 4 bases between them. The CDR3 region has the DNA TGTGCCAGCAGTTACAACTACGAGCAGTACTTC. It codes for CASSYNYEQYF.

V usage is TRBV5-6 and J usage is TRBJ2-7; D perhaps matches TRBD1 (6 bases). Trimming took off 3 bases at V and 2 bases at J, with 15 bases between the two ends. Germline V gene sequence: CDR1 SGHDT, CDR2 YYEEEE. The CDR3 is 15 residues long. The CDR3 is CASSSGHWKAYEQYF. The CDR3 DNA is TGTGCCAGCAGCTCGGGACACTGGAAAGCCTACGAGCAGTACTTC.

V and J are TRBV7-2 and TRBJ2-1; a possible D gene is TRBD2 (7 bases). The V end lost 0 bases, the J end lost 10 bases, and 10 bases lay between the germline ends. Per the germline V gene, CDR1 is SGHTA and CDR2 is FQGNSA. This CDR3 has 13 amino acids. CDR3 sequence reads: CASSLAGGREQFF. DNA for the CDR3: TGTGCCAGCAGCTTAGCGGGGGGGCGGGAGCAGTTCTTC.

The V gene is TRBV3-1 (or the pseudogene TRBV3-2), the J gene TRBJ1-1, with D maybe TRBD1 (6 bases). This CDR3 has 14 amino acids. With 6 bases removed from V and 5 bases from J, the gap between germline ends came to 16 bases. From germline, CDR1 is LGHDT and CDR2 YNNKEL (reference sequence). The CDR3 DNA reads TGTGCCAGCAGTTTTAACAGGGCTGGGACTGAAGCTTTCTTT. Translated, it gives CASSFNRAGTEAFF.

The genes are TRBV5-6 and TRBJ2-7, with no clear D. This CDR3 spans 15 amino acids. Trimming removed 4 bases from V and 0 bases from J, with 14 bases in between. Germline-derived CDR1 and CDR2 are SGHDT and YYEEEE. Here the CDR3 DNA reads TGTGCCAGCAGCCAAGCCCCCCTACCCTCCTACGAGCAGTACTTC. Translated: CASSQAPLPSYEQYF.

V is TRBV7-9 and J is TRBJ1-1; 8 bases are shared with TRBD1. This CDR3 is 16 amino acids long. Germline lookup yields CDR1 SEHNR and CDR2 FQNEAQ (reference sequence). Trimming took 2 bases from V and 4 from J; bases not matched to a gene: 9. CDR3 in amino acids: CASSLTPTGVATEAFF. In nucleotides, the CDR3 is TGTGCCAGCAGCTTAACACCGACAGGGGTTGCCACTGAAGCTTTCTTT.

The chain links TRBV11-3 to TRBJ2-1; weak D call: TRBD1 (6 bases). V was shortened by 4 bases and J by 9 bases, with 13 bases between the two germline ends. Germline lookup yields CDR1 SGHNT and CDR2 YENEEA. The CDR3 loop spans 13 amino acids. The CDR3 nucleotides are TGTGCCAGCAGCTCCCTACAGGGAACTGAGCAGTTCTTC. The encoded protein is CASSSLQGTEQFF. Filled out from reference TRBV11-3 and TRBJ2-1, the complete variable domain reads EAGVVQSPRYKIIEKKQPVAFWCNPISGHNTLYWYLQNLGQGPELLIRYENEEAVDDSQLPKDRFSAERLKGVDSTLKIQPAELGDSAVYLCASSSLQGTEQFFGPGTRLTVL.

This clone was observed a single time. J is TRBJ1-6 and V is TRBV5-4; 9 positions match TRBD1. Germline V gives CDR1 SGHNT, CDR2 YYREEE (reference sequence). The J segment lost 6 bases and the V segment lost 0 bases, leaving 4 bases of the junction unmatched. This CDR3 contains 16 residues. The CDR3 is CASSLGGTGFNSPLHF. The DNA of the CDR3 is TGTGCCAGCAGCTTGGGTGGGACAGGGTTTAATTCACCCCTCCACTTT.

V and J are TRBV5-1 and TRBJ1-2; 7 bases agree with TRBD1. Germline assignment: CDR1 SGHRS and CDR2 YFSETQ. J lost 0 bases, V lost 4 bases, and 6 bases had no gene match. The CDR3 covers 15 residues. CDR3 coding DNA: TGCGCCAGCAGCCCCGCGACAGGGTCTAACTATGGCTACACCTTC. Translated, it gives CASSPATGSNYGYTF.

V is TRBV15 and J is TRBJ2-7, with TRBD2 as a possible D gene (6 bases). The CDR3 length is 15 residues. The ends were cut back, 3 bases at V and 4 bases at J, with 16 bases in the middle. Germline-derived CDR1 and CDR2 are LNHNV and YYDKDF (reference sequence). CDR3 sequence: CATSRGGVAGYEQYF. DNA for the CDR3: TGTGCCACCAGCAGGGGTGGGGTCGCGGGGTACGAGCAGTACTTC.

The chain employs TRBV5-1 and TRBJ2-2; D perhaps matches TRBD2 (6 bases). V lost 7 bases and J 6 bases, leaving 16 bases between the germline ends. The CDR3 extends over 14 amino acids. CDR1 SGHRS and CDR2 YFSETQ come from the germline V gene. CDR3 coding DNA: TGCGCCAGCGGAGGGACGGCCGACGCCGGGGAGCTGTTTTTT. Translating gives CASGGTADAGELFF. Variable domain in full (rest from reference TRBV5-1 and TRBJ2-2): KAGVTQTPRYLIKTRGQQVTLSCSPISGHRSVSWYQQTPGQGLQFLFEYFSETQRNKGNFPGRFSGRQFSNSRSEMNVSTLELGDSALYLCASGGTADAGELFFGEGSRLTVL.

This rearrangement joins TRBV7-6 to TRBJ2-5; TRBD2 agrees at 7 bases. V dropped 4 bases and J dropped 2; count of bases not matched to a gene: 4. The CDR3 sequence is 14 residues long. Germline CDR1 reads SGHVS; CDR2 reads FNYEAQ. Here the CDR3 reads CASSSLGGQETQYF. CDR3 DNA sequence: TGTGCCAGCAGCTCCCTGGGGGGGCAAGAGACCCAGTACTTC.

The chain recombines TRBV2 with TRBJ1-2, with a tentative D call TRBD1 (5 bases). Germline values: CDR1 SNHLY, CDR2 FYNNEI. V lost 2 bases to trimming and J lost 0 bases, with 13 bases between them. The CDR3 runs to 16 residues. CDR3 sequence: CASSERQFGANYGYTF. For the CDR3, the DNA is TGTGCCAGCAGTGAAAGACAGTTTGGAGCTAACTATGGCTACACCTTC. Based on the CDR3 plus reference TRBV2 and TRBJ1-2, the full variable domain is EPEVTQTPSHQVTQMGQEVILRCVPISNHLYFYWYRQILGQKVEFLVSFYNNEISEKSEIFDDQFSVERPDGSNFTLKIRSTKLEDSAMYFCASSERQFGANYGYTFGSGTRLTVV.

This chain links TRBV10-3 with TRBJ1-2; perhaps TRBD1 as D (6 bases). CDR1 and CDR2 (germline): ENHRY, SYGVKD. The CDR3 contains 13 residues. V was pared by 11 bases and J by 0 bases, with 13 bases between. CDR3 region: CAADSSTNYGYTF. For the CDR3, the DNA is TGTGCCGCGGACAGTTCCACTAACTATGGCTACACCTTC.

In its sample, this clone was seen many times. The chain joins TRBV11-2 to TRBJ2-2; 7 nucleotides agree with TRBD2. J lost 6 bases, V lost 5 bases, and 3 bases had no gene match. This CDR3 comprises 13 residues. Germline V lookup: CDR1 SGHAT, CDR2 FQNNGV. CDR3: CASSGRGSGELFF. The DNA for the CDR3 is TGTGCCAGCAGCGGGCGGGGGTCCGGGGAGCTGTTTTTT.

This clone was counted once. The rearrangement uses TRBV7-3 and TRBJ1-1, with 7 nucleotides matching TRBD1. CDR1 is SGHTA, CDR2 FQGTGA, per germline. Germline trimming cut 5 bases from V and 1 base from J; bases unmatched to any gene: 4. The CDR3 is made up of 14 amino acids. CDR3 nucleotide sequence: TGTGCCAGCAGCCTTGGGACAGCGAACACTGAAGCTTTCTTT. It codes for CASSLGTANTEAFF. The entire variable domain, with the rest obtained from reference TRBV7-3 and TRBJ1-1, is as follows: GAGVSQTPSNKVTEKGKYVELRCDPISGHTALYWYRQSLGQGPEFLIYFQGTGAADDSGLPNDRFFAVRPEGSVSTLKIQRTERGDSAVYLCASSLGTANTEAFFGQGTRLTVV.

The CDR3: CASSPTLGQFPGYTF. The CDR3 nucleotides read TGTGCCAGCAGTCCCACCCTCGGACAGTTCCCCGGCTACACCTTC. The chain employs TRBV27 and TRBJ1-2; TRBD1 might be the D (6 bases). This CDR3 contains 15 residues. With 5 bases removed from V and 8 bases from J, the gap between germline ends came to 21 bases. Germline V gene lookup returns CDR1 MNHEY and CDR2 SMNVEV (reference sequence).

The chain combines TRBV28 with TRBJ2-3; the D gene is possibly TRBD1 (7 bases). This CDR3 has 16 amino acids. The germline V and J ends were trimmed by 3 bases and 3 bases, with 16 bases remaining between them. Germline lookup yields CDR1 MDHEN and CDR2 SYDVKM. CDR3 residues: CASSFWAGGRTDTQYF. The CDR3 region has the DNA TGTGCCAGCAGTTTCTGGGCAGGGGGGCGTACAGATACGCAGTATTTT. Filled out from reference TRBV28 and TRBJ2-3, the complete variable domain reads DVKVTQSSRYLVKRTGEKVFLECVQDMDHENMFWYRQDPGLGLRLIYFSYDVKMKEKGDIPEGYSVSREKKERFSLILESASTNQTSMYLCASSFWAGGRTDTQYFGPGTRLTVL.

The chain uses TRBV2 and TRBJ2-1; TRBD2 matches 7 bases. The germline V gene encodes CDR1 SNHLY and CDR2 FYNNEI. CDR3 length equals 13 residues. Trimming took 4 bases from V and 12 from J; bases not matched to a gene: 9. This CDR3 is CASSAGEGRGQFF. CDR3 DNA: TGTGCCAGCAGTGCCGGGGAGGGCCGGGGGCAGTTCTTC.

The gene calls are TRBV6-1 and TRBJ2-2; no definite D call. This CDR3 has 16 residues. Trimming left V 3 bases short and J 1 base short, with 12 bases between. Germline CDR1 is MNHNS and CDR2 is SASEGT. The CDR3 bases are TGTGCCAGCAGTGAGGCGACGACGGGGAACACCGGGGAGCTGTTTTTT. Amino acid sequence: CASSEATTGNTGELFF.

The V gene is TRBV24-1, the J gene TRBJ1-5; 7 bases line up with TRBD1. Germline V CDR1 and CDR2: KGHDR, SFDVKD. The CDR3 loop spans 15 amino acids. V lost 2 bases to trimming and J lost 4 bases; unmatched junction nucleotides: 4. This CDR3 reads CATSDSTGRNQPQHF. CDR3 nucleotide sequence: TGTGCCACCAGTGATTCGACAGGGAGGAATCAGCCCCAGCATTTT.

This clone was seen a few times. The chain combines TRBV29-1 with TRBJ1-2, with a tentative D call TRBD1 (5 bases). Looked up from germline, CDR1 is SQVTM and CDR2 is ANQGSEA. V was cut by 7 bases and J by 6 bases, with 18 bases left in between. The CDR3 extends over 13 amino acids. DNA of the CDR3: TGCAGCGCTCTCTTTAGTCAGGGCGATGGCTACACCTTC. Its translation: CSALFSQGDGYTF. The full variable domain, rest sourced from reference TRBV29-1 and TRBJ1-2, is SAVISQKPSRDICQRGTSLTIQCQVDSQVTMMFWYRQQPGQSLTLIATANQGSEATYESGFVIDKFPISRPNLTFSTLTVSNMSPEDSSIYLCSALFSQGDGYTFGSGTRLTVV.

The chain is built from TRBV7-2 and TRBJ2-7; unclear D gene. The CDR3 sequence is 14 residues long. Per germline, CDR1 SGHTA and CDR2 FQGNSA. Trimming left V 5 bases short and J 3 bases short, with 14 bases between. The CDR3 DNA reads TGTGCCAGCAGCGGAAACTACCCTTACTACGAGCAGTACTTC. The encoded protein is CASSGNYPYYEQYF.

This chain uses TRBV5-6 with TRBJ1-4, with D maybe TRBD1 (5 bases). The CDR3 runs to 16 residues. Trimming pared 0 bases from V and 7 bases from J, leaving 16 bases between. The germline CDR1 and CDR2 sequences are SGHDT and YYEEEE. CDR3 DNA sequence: TGTGCCAGCAGCTTGGAGCCGGGCTTTAGGGGTGAAAAACTGTTTTTT. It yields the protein CASSLEPGFRGEKLFF.

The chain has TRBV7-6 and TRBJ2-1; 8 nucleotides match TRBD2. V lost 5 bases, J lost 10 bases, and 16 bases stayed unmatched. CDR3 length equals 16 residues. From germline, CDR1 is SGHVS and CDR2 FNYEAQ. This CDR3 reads CASSPTGLAGFMEQFF. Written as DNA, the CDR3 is TGTGCCAGCAGCCCAACAGGGCTAGCGGGTTTCATGGAGCAGTTCTTC.

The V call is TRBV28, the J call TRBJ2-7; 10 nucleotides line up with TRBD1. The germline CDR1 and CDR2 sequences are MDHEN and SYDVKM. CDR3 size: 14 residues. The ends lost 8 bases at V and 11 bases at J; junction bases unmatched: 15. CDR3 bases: TGTGCCAGCGGAGGGCACACCGGGACAGGGGAAAAGTACTTC. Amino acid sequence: CASGGHTGTGEKYF.

The CDR3 spells CASRSIGEGEQYF. DNA of the CDR3: TGTGCCAGCAGGAGTATAGGGGAGGGAGAGCAGTACTTC. The rearrangement joins TRBV27 to TRBJ2-7, with 7 nucleotides matching TRBD2. J lost 7 bases, V lost 6 bases, and 9 bases had no gene match. Looked up from germline, CDR1 is MNHEY and CDR2 is SMNVEV (reference sequence). The length of the CDR3 is 13 residues.

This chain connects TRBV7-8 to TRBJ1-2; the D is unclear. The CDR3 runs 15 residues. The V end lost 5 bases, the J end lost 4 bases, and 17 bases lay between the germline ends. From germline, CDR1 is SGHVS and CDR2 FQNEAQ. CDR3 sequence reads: CASSPYPSGGYGYTF. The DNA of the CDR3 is TGTGCCAGCAGCCCTTATCCCTCGGGTGGCTATGGCTACACCTTC.

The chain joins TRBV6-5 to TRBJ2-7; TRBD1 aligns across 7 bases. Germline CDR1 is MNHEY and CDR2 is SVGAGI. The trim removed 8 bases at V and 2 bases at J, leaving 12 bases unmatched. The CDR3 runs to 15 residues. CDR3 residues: CASSRDRDRTYEQYF. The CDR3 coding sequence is TGTGCCAGCTCGCGTGACAGGGATCGGACCTACGAGCAGTACTTC.

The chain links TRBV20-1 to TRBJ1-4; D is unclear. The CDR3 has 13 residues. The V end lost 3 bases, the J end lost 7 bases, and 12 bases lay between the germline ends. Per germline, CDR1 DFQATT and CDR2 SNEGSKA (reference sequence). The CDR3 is CSASNLPREKLFF. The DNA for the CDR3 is TGCAGTGCTAGTAACCTACCGCGTGAAAAACTGTTTTTT.

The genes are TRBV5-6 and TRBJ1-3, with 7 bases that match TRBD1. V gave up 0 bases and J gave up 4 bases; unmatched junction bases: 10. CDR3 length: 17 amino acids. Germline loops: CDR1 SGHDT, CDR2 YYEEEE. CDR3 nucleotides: TGTGCCAGCAGCTTGGAGGTCCACAGGGGTCGCGGAAACACCATATATTTT. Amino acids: CASSLEVHRGRGNTIYF.